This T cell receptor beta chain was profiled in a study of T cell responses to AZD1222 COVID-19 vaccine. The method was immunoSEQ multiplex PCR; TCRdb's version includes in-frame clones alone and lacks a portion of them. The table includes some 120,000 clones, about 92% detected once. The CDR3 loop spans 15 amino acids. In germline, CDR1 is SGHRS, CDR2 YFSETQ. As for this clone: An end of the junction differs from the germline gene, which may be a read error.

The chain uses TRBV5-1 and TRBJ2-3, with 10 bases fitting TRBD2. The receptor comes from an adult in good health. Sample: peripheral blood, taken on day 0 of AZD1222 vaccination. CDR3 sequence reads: CASNLGLAGADTQYF. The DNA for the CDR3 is TGCGCCAGCAACTTGGGGCTAGCGGGAGCAGATACGCAGTATTTT.